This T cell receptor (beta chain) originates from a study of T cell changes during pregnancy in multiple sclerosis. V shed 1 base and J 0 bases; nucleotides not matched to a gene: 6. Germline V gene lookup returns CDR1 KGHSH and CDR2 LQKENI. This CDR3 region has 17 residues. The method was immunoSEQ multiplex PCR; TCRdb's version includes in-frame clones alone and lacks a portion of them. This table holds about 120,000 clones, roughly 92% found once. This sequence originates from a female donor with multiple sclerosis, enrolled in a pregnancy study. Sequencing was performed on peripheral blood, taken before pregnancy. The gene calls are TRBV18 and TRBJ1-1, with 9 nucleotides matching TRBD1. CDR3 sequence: CASSPRQGQGLNTEAFF. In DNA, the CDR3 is TGTGCCAGCTCACCACGGCAAGGACAGGGGCTGAACACTGAAGCTTTCTTT.